The next 26 T cell receptor beta chains were all read from a single sample in a study of cytomegalovirus exposure and HLA in healthy donors. The PCR employed 60 Vbeta primers together with 13 Jbeta primers. The protocol was immunoSEQ multiplex PCR, while the TCRdb copy is restricted to in-frame clones and leaves out a portion. Altogether a few hundred thousand clones are present, about four fifths being singletons, with the ten largest covering over 0.3%. The sample was PBMCs. The receptor set was obtained from a girl aged 2-15 years in good health and CMV-seronegative.

The chain is built from TRBV29-1 and TRBJ2-7, with 12 bases identical to TRBD2. In germline, CDR1 is SQVTM, CDR2 ANQGSEA. This CDR3 has 15 amino acids. Germline trimming cut 4 bases from V and 2 bases from J; bases unmatched to any gene: 6. For the CDR3, the DNA is TGCAGCGTTGTCGGGACTAGCGGGCGCACCTACGAGCAGTACTTC. This codes for CSVVGTSGRTYEQYF.

The V and J genes are TRBV28 and TRBJ2-3; 8 bases line up with TRBD2. V dropped 5 bases and J dropped 0; count of bases not matched to a gene: 7. Germline CDR1 is MDHEN and CDR2 is SYDVKM. This CDR3 is 16 amino acids long. The CDR3 nucleotides read TGTGCCAGCAGTCTCCCTAGCGGGTCTAGCACAGATACGCAGTATTTT. Translating it yields CASSLPSGSSTDTQYF.

J is TRBJ1-2 and V is TRBV5-4; 9 bases line up with TRBD1. The V gene end was trimmed by 4 bases and the J gene end by 5 bases; junction bases not matched to a gene: 9. Germline V lookup: CDR1 SGHNT, CDR2 YYREEE (reference sequence). The CDR3 totals 15 residues. The CDR3 DNA reads TGTGCCAGCAGCGACCAGGGACAGGGAGGGTATGGCTACACCTTC. Amino acid sequence: CASSDQGQGGYGYTF.

This chain uses TRBV5-1 with TRBJ2-3; a weak D match, TRBD1 (5 bases). Germline V lookup: CDR1 SGHRS, CDR2 YFSETQ. V was cut by 0 bases and J by 3 bases, with 8 bases left in between. This CDR3 is built from 14 residues. The CDR3 DNA is TGCGCCAGCAGCTTGGCCAGGGAAACAGATACGCAGTATTTT. It translates to CASSLARETDTQYF.

J is TRBJ2-1 and V is TRBV29-1; D is possibly TRBD2 (5 bases). Germline CDR1 SQVTM, CDR2 ANQGSEA. Trimming shortened V by 6 bases and J by 9 bases, and 12 bases separated the two germline ends. CDR3 length equals 11 residues. CDR3 residues: CSVSGPGEQFF. The CDR3 DNA reads TGCAGCGTGAGCGGTCCAGGTGAGCAGTTCTTC.

This chain joins TRBV7-6 and TRBJ1-2, with D maybe TRBD1 (5 bases). The germline gives CDR1 SGHVS, CDR2 FNYEAQ. The V gene lost 1 base and the J gene lost 0 bases, with 6 bases spanning the gap. The CDR3 covers 14 residues. The CDR3 spells CASSLEGANYGYTF. CDR3 DNA sequence: TGTGCCAGCAGCTTAGAAGGGGCTAACTATGGCTACACCTTC.

V is TRBV4-1 and J is TRBJ1-5, with a possible D match to TRBD1 (5 bases). V lost 0 bases and J 5 bases, leaving 8 bases between the germline ends. The CDR3 length is 14 residues. Germline values: CDR1 MGHRA, CDR2 YSYEKL. The CDR3 DNA reads as TGCGCCAGCAGCCAAGAGGACACTTATCAGCCCCAGCATTTT. Translating it yields CASSQEDTYQPQHF.

The chain joins TRBV5-6 to TRBJ2-7; D not resolved. The length of the CDR3 is 12 residues. V was cut by 0 bases and J by 1 base, with 2 bases left in between. The germline CDR1 and CDR2 sequences are SGHDT and YYEEEE. The CDR3 nucleotides read TGTGCCAGCAGCTTGGCGTCCTACGAGCAGTACTTC. Amino acid sequence: CASSLASYEQYF.

The chain carries TRBV2 and TRBJ2-7; 13 nucleotides match TRBD2. Trimming took 4 bases from V and 4 from J; bases not matched to a gene: 13. CDR3 length equals 18 residues. Per the germline V gene, CDR1 is SNHLY and CDR2 is FYNNEI. CDR3 sequence: CASSGTSGRALSRYEQYF. The DNA of the CDR3 is TGTGCCAGCAGTGGAACTAGCGGGAGGGCCCTCTCTCGGTACGAGCAGTACTTC. Based on the CDR3 plus reference TRBV2 and TRBJ2-7, the full variable domain is EPEVTQTPSHQVTQMGQEVILRCVPISNHLYFYWYRQILGQKVEFLVSFYNNEISEKSEIFDDQFSVERPDGSNFTLKIRSTKLEDSAMYFCASSGTSGRALSRYEQYFGPGTRLTVT.

This rearrangement joins TRBV19 to TRBJ2-1; D is perhaps TRBD2 (6 bases). This CDR3 region has 16 residues. Deletions cut 3 bases from V and 0 bases from J, with 12 bases between. CDR1 and CDR2 from the germline V gene are LNHDA and SQIVND (reference sequence). The CDR3 protein is CASSIPSGYSYNEQFF. Here the CDR3 DNA reads TGTGCCAGTAGTATCCCGAGCGGGTACTCCTACAATGAGCAGTTCTTC.

In its sample, this clone was seen once. The chain joins TRBV5-1 to TRBJ1-2, with 8 bases aligning to TRBD1. The germline V gene encodes CDR1 SGHRS and CDR2 YFSETQ. The CDR3 is 12 residues long. Trimming removed 3 bases from V and 5 bases from J; junction bases left unmatched: 0. The CDR3 nucleotides are TGCGCCAGCAGCTGGACAGGGTATGGCTACACCTTC. It translates to CASSWTGYGYTF.

The rearrangement uses TRBV15 and TRBJ2-5; weak D call: TRBD2 (5 bases). V lost 5 bases and J 0 bases, leaving 16 bases between the germline ends. The CDR3 is 16 amino acids. Looked up from germline, CDR1 is LNHNV and CDR2 is YYDKDF (reference sequence). This CDR3 is CATSPESGPYQETQYF. CDR3 DNA: TGTGCCACCAGCCCAGAGAGCGGCCCGTACCAAGAGACCCAGTACTTC.

The rearrangement joins TRBV7-2 to TRBJ2-7, with 7 nucleotides matching TRBD2. Looked up from germline, CDR1 is SGHTA and CDR2 is FQGNSA. The CDR3 runs 14 residues. V was pared by 6 bases and J by 2 bases, with 7 bases of the junction left unmatched. The CDR3 coding sequence is TGTGCCAGCAGGTCAGCCGGGACTACCTACGAGCAGTACTTC. Encoded protein: CASRSAGTTYEQYF.

The chain uses TRBV7-2 and TRBJ1-1; 11 nucleotides agree with TRBD1. With V trimmed by 0 bases and J by 5 bases, 17 bases remained unmatched. The CDR3 runs to 20 residues. CDR1 is SGHTA and CDR2 is FQGNSA in the germline V gene. The CDR3 region is CASSLAIDRWTGGAGTEAFF. The CDR3 DNA reads as TGTGCCAGCAGCTTAGCGATTGATCGGTGGACAGGGGGCGCGGGGACTGAAGCTTTCTTT.

V is TRBV7-3 and J is TRBJ2-1, with 8 nucleotides matching TRBD2. V was clipped by 5 bases and J by 8 bases; unmatched bases: 11. CDR3 length: 15 residues. Germline values: CDR1 SGHTA, CDR2 FQGTGA. CDR3 nucleotide sequence: TGTGCCAGCAGCCTGGGGTCGGGAGGGCCCTATGAGCAGTTCTTC. This translates into CASSLGSGGPYEQFF.

A few counts support this clone. This chain connects TRBV28 to TRBJ2-5; D ambiguous. The closer fit of TRBJ2-7 to the DNA end suggests the J call may be wrong. Germline lookup yields CDR1 MDHEN and CDR2 SYDVKM. The CDR3 length is 14 residues. This chain's CDR3 is CASSYERNSYEQYF. CDR3 nucleotide sequence: TGTGCCAGCAGTTATGAGCGAAACTCCTACGAGCAGTACTTC.

The rearrangement joins TRBV28 to TRBJ1-3; D perhaps matches TRBD1 (5 bases). Germline lookup yields CDR1 MDHEN and CDR2 SYDVKM. The CDR3 runs to 16 residues. Deletions cut 4 bases from V and 4 bases from J, with 17 bases between. CDR3 sequence: CASSSAALQAGNTIYF. The CDR3 DNA is TGTGCCAGCAGTTCCGCAGCGTTACAGGCGGGAAACACCATATATTTT.

This clone was picked up a small number of times. The chain joins TRBV2 to TRBJ2-2; tentatively, D is TRBD1 (6 bases). The CDR3 is 14 amino acids. CDR1 and CDR2 from the germline V gene are SNHLY and FYNNEI. Trimming cost V 6 bases and J 1 base, with 9 bases left between them. The CDR3 protein is CASRMDRNTGELFF. The CDR3 nucleotides read TGTGCCAGCAGAATGGACAGGAACACCGGGGAGCTGTTTTTT.

This chain joins TRBV4-2 and TRBJ2-3, with D possibly matching TRBD1 (5 bases). Germline V gene sequence: CDR1 LGHNA, CDR2 YNFKEQ. CDR3 size: 13 residues. With 4 bases removed from V and 9 bases from J, the gap between germline ends came to 14 bases. The CDR3 DNA reads as TGTGCCAGCAGCCCCCCCCGACAGTTAACGCAGTATTTT. Translated, it gives CASSPPRQLTQYF.

The chain has TRBV9 and TRBJ1-5; D is perhaps TRBD1 (5 bases). Germline CDR1 and CDR2: SGDLS and YYNGEE. This CDR3 spans 14 amino acids. Trimming pared 3 bases from V and 4 bases from J, leaving 11 bases between. CDR3 nucleotide sequence: TGTGCCAGCAGCGCCGGGGGGGAAAATCAGCCCCAGCATTTT. Its translation is CASSAGGENQPQHF.

The rearrangement joins TRBV5-6 to TRBJ2-1, with no clear D. CDR3 length equals 15 residues. The germline V gene encodes CDR1 SGHDT and CDR2 YYEEEE. V was trimmed by 3 bases and J by 4 bases, leaving 14 bases between them. CDR3 region: CASSSLDPPYNEQFF. CDR3 in DNA: TGTGCCAGCAGCTCTCTAGATCCCCCGTACAATGAGCAGTTCTTC.

The chain couples TRBV6-1 to TRBJ1-5, with D perhaps matching TRBD1 (5 bases). V was shortened by 2 bases and J by 2 bases, with 10 bases between the two germline ends. The germline CDR1 and CDR2 sequences are MNHNS and SASEGT. The CDR3 runs to 15 residues. CDR3 DNA: TGTGCCAGCAGTGAATATCTCAGGGGCAATCAGCCCCAGCATTTT. Protein: CASSEYLRGNQPQHF.

This clone showed up just a few times. The chain has TRBV29-1 and TRBJ1-5; 7 nucleotides match TRBD1. The CDR3 loop spans 14 amino acids. Germline lookup yields CDR1 SQVTM and CDR2 ANQGSEA. The V gene end was trimmed by 4 bases and the J gene end by 2 bases; junction bases not matched to a gene: 5. The CDR3 here is CSVVSRGGNQPQHF. CDR3 nucleotide sequence: TGCAGCGTTGTTTCCAGGGGGGGCAATCAGCCCCAGCATTTT.

The J gene is TRBJ2-1, the V gene TRBV5-1; 14 nucleotides match TRBD2. V was clipped by 0 bases and J by 10 bases; unmatched bases: 6. Germline assignment: CDR1 SGHRS and CDR2 YFSETQ. CDR3 length: 16 residues. The CDR3 DNA reads as TGCGCCAGCAGCTTGGGTGGACTAGCGGGAGGAAGCGAGCAGTTCTTC. This translates into CASSLGGLAGGSEQFF.

The chain carries TRBV5-1 and TRBJ2-5; TRBD2 aligns across 10 bases. The germline gives CDR1 SGHRS, CDR2 YFSETQ. The junction had 7 bases not matched to a gene; V was cut back by 0 bases and J by 2 bases. The CDR3 loop spans 17 amino acids. The DNA of the CDR3 is TGCGCCAGCAGCTTGGGGCCGGGACTAGCGTCTCAAGAGACCCAGTACTTC. It codes for CASSLGPGLASQETQYF.

V usage is TRBV7-3 and J usage is TRBJ2-3; D possibly corresponds to TRBD2 (6 bases). The CDR3 length is 13 residues. The germline V and J ends were trimmed by 8 bases and 6 bases, with 15 bases remaining between them. Looked up from germline, CDR1 is SGHTA and CDR2 is FQGTGA. The CDR3: CASGRLAKDTQYF. In DNA, the CDR3 is TGTGCCAGCGGGAGGTTGGCTAAGGATACGCAGTATTTT.